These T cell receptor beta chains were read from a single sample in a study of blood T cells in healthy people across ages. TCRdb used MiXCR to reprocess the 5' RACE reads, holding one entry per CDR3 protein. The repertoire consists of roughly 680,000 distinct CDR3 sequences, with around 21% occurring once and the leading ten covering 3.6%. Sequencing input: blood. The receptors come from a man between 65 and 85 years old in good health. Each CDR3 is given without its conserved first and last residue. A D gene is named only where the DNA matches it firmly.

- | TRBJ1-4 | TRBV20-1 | SARGLETNEKLF
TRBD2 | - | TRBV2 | ASSLGTSGSRNEQF
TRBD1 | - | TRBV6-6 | ASSTSRGLTEQY
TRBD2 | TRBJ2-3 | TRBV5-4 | ASSLVGTSGNSPTDTQY
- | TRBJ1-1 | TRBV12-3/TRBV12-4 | ASSFLANTEAF
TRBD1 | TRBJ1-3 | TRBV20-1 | SARWAGGRDTIY
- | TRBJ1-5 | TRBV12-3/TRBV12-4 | ASNLAGHQPQH
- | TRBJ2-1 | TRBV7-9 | ASSPRGGDYNEQF
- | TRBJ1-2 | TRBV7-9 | ASSLGGAGYT
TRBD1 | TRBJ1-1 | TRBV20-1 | SARQRTGSTEAF
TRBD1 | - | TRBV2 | ASRETAGTGVYEQY